The source of this T cell receptor (beta chain) is a study of Graves' ophthalmopathy and Graves' hyperthyroidism. Broader study findings: Most thyroid clonotypes expanded beyond 0.001 frequency were also found in blood.

The authors amplified TCR beta CDR3 regions, and they did so from RNA transcripts for repertoire sequencing. Second-round multiplex PCR followed a first-round RT-PCR using HTBI primers. TCRdb recomputed calls from the multiplex PCR reads with MiXCR, one row per CDR3 protein. This sample carries about 480,000 distinct CDR3 sequences, 13% to 15% of them seen once, and the ten largest clones take over 8%. The diagnosis was founded upon clinical symptoms, serum thyroxine, TRAb, thyroid ultrasound and orbital computed tomography. PBMCs were isolated by Ficoll-Paque density gradient centrifugation, using around 10 ml of fresh peripheral blood as the starting material. Trimming cost V 4 bases and J 6 bases, with 12 bases left between them. The germline CDR1 and CDR2 sequences are SGHVS and FQNEAQ. This CDR3 has 14 residues. Many counts were recorded for this clonotype. Its antigen is undetermined.

The specimen sequenced was blood. This clonotype was sampled from a young woman with Graves' ophthalmopathy. The J gene is TRBJ2-2, the V gene TRBV7-8; D unclear. The CDR3 reads CASSSLDRAGELFF. CDR3 bases: TGTGCCAGCAGCTCCCTCGACCGGGCCGGGGAGCTGTTTTTT.